The 13 T cell receptor beta chains presented below share a single source sample, sequenced in a study of blood T cell repertoires in COVID-19 (dated by TCRdb to between 2020 and 2021). Library preparation was by the immunoSEQ multiplex PCR assay. TCRdb's version of the immuneACCESS table is confined to in-frame rearrangements and falls short of the full clone set. An unresolved V gene accounts for under half of the shortfall where checked; the remainder is of unknown origin. The table for this sample lists roughly 88,000 clones; under 95% of them were counted only once. Roughly 4% of the sample is taken by the ten largest. Specimen: peripheral blood. All receptors come from a woman in her 50s in a cohort sampled during active COVID-19.

The chain combines TRBV5-4 with TRBJ2-1; no reliable D call. The V end was cut by 4 bases, the J end by 0 bases, with 14 bases between. CDR1 and CDR2 from the germline V gene are SGHNT and YYREEE (reference sequence). The CDR3 totals 16 residues. The CDR3 DNA sequence: TGTGCCAGCAGCCCACCCTCTTGGAGCTCCTACAATGAGCAGTTCTTC. Translating it yields CASSPPSWSSYNEQFF.

V gene TRBV6-6 combines with J gene TRBJ1-2; the D gene is possibly TRBD1 (5 bases). The CDR3 covers 15 residues. Trimming pared 0 bases from V and 4 bases from J, leaving 12 bases between. Germline V CDR1 and CDR2: MNHNY, SVGAGI (reference sequence). CDR3 in amino acids: CASSYSPQGGYGYTF. The DNA for the CDR3 is TGTGCCAGCAGTTACTCCCCTCAGGGAGGCTATGGCTACACCTTC.

This chain uses TRBV4-1 with TRBJ2-7, with TRBD2 matching 8 bases. Germline V lookup: CDR1 MGHRA, CDR2 YSYEKL. V trimming: 4 bases; J trimming: 4 bases; junction bases outside the gene matches: 18. The CDR3 sequence is 18 residues long. CDR3 protein: CASSLLPRGGARAYEQYF. The CDR3 DNA sequence: TGCGCCAGCAGCCTTTTACCCCGGGGGGGGGCGAGGGCTTACGAGCAGTACTTC.

The chain has TRBV6-6 and TRBJ1-6, with TRBD1 matching 10 bases. Germline CDR1 is MNHNY and CDR2 is SVGAGI (reference sequence). V was clipped by 5 bases and J by 7 bases; unmatched bases: 8. The CDR3 loop spans 16 amino acids. The CDR3 region is CASSRTGTGVNSPLHF. CDR3 in DNA: TGTGCCAGCAGTCGTACCGGGACAGGGGTCAATTCACCCCTCCACTTT.

The CDR3 sequence is CASSLVGRGAGPYEQYF. The CDR3 nucleotides are TGTGCCAGCAGCTTGGTCGGGCGGGGAGCGGGTCCCTACGAGCAGTACTTC. V usage is TRBV5-4 and J usage is TRBJ2-7; weak D call: TRBD2 (6 bases). The V and J ends lost 0 bases and 2 bases respectively, with 18 bases between them. The CDR3 is 17 residues long. Germline V CDR1 and CDR2: SGHNT, YYREEE (reference sequence).

The chain joins TRBV7-2 to TRBJ2-7; 9 bases are shared with TRBD2. Germline V lookup: CDR1 SGHTA, CDR2 FQGNSA. This CDR3 comprises 15 residues. Losses at the gene ends were 5 bases for V and 7 bases for J; bases not matched to a gene: 12. In DNA, the CDR3 is TGTGCCAGCAGCATAGTGGCTAGCGGGGAGCGGGAGCAGTACTTC. Its protein is CASSIVASGEREQYF.

Only a few counts were recorded for this clone. V usage is TRBV11-2 and J usage is TRBJ2-7; D gene unclear. The V end was cut by 1 base, the J end by 0 bases, with 7 bases between. This CDR3 has 14 residues. Per germline, CDR1 SGHAT and CDR2 FQNNGV. The DNA for the CDR3 is TGTGCCAGCAGCTTAGGACACTTCTCCTACGAGCAGTACTTC. This translates into CASSLGHFSYEQYF.

This rearrangement joins TRBV14 to TRBJ2-7; TRBD1 matches 7 bases. The CDR3 contains 12 residues. Per germline, CDR1 SGHDN and CDR2 FVKESK. With 5 bases clipped from V and 6 bases from J, the junction kept 4 bases outside the gene matches. The DNA for the CDR3 is TGTGCCAGCAGCACACAGGGGATCGAGCAGTACTTC. Protein: CASSTQGIEQYF.

The chain links TRBV7-9 to TRBJ2-3, with 9 bases aligning to TRBD1. The V gene end was trimmed by 8 bases and the J gene end by 4 bases; junction bases not matched to a gene: 7. In germline, CDR1 is SEHNR, CDR2 FQNEAQ (reference sequence). The length of the CDR3 is 14 residues. CDR3 sequence: CASAGTGSPDTQYF. CDR3 DNA sequence: TGTGCCAGCGCCGGGACAGGGTCCCCAGATACGCAGTATTTT. The whole variable domain, filled in from reference TRBV7-9 and TRBJ2-3, reads DTGVSQNPRHKITKRGQNVTFRCDPISEHNRLYWYRQTLGQGPEFLTYFQNEAQLEKSRLLSDRFSAERPKGSFSTLEIQRTEQGDSAMYLCASAGTGSPDTQYFGPGTRLTVL.

The gene calls are TRBV24-1 and TRBJ1-2, with 7 bases lining up with TRBD1. The CDR3 has 16 residues. CDR1 KGHDR and CDR2 SFDVKD come from the germline V gene. V lost 3 bases, J lost 8 bases, and 14 bases stayed unmatched. The CDR3 here is CATSDRTQQGSYGYTF. Written as DNA, the CDR3 is TGTGCCACCAGTGATCGTACACAACAGGGGTCCTACGGCTACACCTTC.

V gene TRBV3-1 (or the pseudogene TRBV3-2) combines with J gene TRBJ1-2; 9 nucleotides agree with TRBD1. Germline lookup yields CDR1 LGHDT and CDR2 YNNKEL (reference sequence). This CDR3 comprises 16 residues. Trimming cost V 0 bases and J 2 bases; bases outside gene matches: 4. The CDR3: CASSQDHRGRNYGYTF. CDR3 in DNA: TGTGCCAGCAGCCAAGACCACAGGGGGCGAAACTATGGCTACACCTTC.

The chain couples TRBV24-1 to TRBJ2-1; 7 bases line up with TRBD2. Germline CDR1 is KGHDR and CDR2 is SFDVKD. The CDR3 runs to 13 residues. The V segment lost 6 bases and the J segment 10 bases; nucleotides outside the gene matches: 8. For the CDR3, the DNA is TGTGCCACCAGTTCACCAGCGGGGTCAGAGCAGTTCTTC. The encoded protein is CATSSPAGSEQFF.

The chain is built from TRBV27 and TRBJ1-5, with a tentative D call TRBD1 (5 bases). CDR3 size: 14 residues. The germline V and J ends were trimmed by 4 bases and 1 base, with 8 bases remaining between them. Germline CDR1 is MNHEY and CDR2 is SMNVEV (reference sequence). CDR3 nucleotides: TGTGCCAGCAGTTCCAGGGTGAGCAATCAGCCCCAGCATTTT. Protein product: CASSSRVSNQPQHF.